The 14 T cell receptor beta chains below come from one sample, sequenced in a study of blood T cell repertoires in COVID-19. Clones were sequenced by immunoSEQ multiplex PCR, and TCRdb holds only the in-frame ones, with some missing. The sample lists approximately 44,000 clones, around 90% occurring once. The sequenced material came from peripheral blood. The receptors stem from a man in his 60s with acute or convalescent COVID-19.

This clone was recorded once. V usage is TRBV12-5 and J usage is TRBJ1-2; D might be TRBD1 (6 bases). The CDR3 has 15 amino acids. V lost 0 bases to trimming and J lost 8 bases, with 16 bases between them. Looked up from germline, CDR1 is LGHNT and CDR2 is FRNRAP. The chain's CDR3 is CASGLVNREVEGYTF. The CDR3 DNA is TGTGCTAGTGGTTTGGTAAACAGGGAAGTAGAAGGCTACACCTTC. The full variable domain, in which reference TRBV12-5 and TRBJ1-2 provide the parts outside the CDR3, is DARVTQTPRHKVTEMGQEVTMRCQPILGHNTVFWYRQTMMQGLELLAYFRNRAPLDDSGMPKDRFSAEMPDATLATLKIQPSEPRDSAVYFCASGLVNREVEGYTFGSGTRLTVV.

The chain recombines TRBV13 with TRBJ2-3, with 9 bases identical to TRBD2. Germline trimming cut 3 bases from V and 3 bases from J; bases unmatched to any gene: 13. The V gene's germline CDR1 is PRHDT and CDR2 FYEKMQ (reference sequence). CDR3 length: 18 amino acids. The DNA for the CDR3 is TGTGCCAGCAGCTTCTCAACTAGCGGGCTACTAAGGACAGATACGCAGTATTTT. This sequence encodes CASSFSTSGLLRTDTQYF.

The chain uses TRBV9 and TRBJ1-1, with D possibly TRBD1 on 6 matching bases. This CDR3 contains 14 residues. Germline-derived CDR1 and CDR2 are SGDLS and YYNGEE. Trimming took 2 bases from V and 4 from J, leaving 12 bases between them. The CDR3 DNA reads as TGTGCCAGCAGCGTCGAGGGGGTAGGCACTGAAGCTTTCTTT. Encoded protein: CASSVEGVGTEAFF.

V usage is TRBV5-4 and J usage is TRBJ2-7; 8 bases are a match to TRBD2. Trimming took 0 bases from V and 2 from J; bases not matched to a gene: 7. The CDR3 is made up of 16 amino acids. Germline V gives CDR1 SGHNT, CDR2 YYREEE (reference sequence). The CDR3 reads CASSLGSGGLAYEQYF. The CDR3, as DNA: TGTGCCAGCAGCTTGGGGAGCGGGGGTTTAGCCTACGAGCAGTACTTC.

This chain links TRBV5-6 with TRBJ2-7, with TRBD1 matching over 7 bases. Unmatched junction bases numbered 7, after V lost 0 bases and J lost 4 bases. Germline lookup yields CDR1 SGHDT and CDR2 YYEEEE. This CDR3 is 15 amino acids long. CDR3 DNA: TGTGCCAGCAGCTTGGGGAAGGGGGCTGGATACGAGCAGTACTTC. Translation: CASSLGKGAGYEQYF.

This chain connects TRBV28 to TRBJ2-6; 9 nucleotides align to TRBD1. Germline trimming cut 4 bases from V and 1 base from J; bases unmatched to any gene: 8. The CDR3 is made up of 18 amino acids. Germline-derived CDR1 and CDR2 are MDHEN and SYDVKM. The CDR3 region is CASSSPTGGRSGANVLTF. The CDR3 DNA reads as TGTGCCAGCAGTTCACCGACAGGGGGGAGGTCTGGGGCCAACGTCCTGACTTTC.

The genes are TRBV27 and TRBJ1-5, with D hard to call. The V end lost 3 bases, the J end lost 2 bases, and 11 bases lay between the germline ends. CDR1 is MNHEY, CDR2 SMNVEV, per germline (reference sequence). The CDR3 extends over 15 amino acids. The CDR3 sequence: CASSFRGNRNQPQHF. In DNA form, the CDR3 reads TGTGCCAGCAGTTTTCGGGGAAATCGCAATCAGCCCCAGCATTTT.

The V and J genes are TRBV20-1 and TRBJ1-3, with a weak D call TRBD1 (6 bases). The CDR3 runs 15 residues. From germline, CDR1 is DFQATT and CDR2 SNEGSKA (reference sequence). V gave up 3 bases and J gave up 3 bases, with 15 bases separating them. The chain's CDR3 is CSASNTGSRGNTIYF. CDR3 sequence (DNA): TGCAGTGCTAGTAATACAGGGTCCCGTGGAAACACCATATATTTT.

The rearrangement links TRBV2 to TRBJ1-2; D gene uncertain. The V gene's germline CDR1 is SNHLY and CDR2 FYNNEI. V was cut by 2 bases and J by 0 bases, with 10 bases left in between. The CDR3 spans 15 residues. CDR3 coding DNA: TGTGCCAGCAGTGAATCGAGGGCTCCTAACTATGGCTACACCTTC. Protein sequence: CASSESRAPNYGYTF.

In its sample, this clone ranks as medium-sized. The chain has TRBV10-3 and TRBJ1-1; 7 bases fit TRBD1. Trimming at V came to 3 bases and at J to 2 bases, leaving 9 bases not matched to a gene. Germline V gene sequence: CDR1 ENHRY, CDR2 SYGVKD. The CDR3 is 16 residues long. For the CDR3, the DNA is TGTGCCATCAGTGAAAATGCGGGACAGCTAAACACTGAAGCTTTCTTT. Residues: CAISENAGQLNTEAFF.

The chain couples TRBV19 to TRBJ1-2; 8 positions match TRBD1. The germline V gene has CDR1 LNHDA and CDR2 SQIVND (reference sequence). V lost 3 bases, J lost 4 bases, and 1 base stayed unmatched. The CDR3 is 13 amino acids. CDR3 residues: CASSIGTGYGYTF. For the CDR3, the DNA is TGTGCCAGTAGTATTGGGACAGGCTATGGCTACACCTTC.

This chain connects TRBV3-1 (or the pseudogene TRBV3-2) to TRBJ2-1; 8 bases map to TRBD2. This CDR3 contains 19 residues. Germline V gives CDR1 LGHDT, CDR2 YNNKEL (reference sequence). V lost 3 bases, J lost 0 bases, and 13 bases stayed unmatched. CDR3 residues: CASSHPGGGPPSSYNEQFF. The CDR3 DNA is TGTGCCAGCAGCCACCCCGGGGGGGGCCCTCCGAGCTCCTACAATGAGCAGTTCTTC.

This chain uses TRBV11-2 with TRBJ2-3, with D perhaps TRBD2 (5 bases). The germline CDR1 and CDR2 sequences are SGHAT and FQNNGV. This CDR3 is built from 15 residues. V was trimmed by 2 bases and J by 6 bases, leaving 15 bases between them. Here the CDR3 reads CASSLLGLAPDTQYF. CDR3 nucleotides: TGTGCCAGCAGCTTACTTGGACTCGCACCGGATACGCAGTATTTT.

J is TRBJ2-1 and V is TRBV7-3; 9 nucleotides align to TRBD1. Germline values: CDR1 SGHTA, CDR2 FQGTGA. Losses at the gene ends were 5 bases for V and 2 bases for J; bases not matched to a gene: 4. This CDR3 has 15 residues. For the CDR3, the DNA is TGTGCCAGCAGCAAGGACAGGGGCGCCTACAATGAGCAGTTCTTC. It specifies CASSKDRGAYNEQFF.